The clone carrying this T cell receptor beta chain was seen a few times. Antigen: not known. MiXCR, applied by TCRdb to the 5' RACE reads, yields one record per CDR3 protein. The repertoire holds approximately 300,000 distinct CDR3 sequences, with under 8.5% as singletons. The data stem from a study of CD8 T cells in ankylosing spondylitis. Broader study findings: Blood from ankylosing spondylitis patients appeared to carry a characteristic roughly eight-variant TCR beta motif.

V was trimmed by 3 bases and J by 5 bases, leaving 23 bases between them. The CDR3 covers 17 residues. Germline CDR1 and CDR2: SGHTA and FQGNSA. This receptor was obtained from a male donor with ankylosing spondylitis. V usage is TRBV7-2 and J usage is TRBJ2-7; D is possibly TRBD2 (7 bases). Sequencing was carried out using blood, either unsorted or a sorted T cell fraction (not recorded which). The CDR3 nucleotides read TGTGCCAGCAGCTTCTGGCTGTCTGGGGGGGCGCGCAACGAGCAGTACTTC. This gives the protein CASSFWLSGGARNEQYF.